This T cell receptor (beta chain) was sequenced in a study of blood T cell repertoires in COVID-19. This CDR3 has 13 amino acids. CDR1 and CDR2 from the germline V gene are SGHTA and FQGTGA. V was trimmed by 8 bases and J by 0 bases, leaving 9 bases between them. Using immunoSEQ multiplex PCR, the repertoire was profiled, and TCRdb retains in-frame clones only, with some absent. This sample has fewer than 130,000 clones; 65% to 75% occur once, and the top ten carry 5% to 6.5%. This chain joins TRBV7-3 and TRBJ2-3; tentative D call: TRBD2 (5 bases). This TCR came from a man older than 75 with acute or convalescent COVID-19. Specimen: peripheral blood. In DNA, the CDR3 is TGTGCCAGCGCACGGGGTAGCACAGATACGCAGTATTTT. This codes for CASARGSTDTQYF.